Listed below are T cell receptor beta chains from one sample, sequenced in a study of T-cell memory formation after mild COVID-19. TCRdb reprocessed the 5' RACE reads with MiXCR, giving one entry per CDR3 protein. The sample records 150,000 to 200,000 distinct CDR3 sequences, around 10% being singletons. Sequenced input: PBMCs or a T cell subset sorted from them (not recorded which). Receptors originate from a man aged 18 to 29 who had mild COVID-19 (a few samples of this study predate the infection). Cell type and time point are not known. Both conserved end residues are part of each CDR3. The order of the fields is J gene, V gene, CDR3 protein.

>TRBJ1-1|TRBV20-1
CRANGGTEAFF
>TRBJ2-7|TRBV5-6
CASSRGSYEQYF
>TRBJ2-2|TRBV11-2
CASSLVRGRDTGELFF
>TRBJ2-5|TRBV7-8
CASSQGLAGGLGTQYF
>TRBJ1-1|TRBV6-5
CASSYREGWTEAFF
>TRBJ1-2|TRBV7-2
CASSQGLLYGYTF
>TRBJ2-1|TRBV5-1
CASSGSSYNEQFF
>TRBJ1-1|TRBV10-1
CASSEAGEGNTEAFF
>TRBJ2-1|TRBV7-2
CASSLDGPNPSNEQFF
>TRBJ2-2|TRBV5-1
CASSFDAYTGELFF